This T cell receptor (beta chain) was documented in a study of blood T cell repertoires in COVID-19 (dated by TCRdb to the early 2020s). For the study in its entirety: The collaborator samples originated in the United States, Italy and Spain and spanned the acute and convalescent phases of COVID-19. A de-identified subject ID, COVID-19 status, age in years and sex were almost always included in the sample metadata. The prospective study material was composed of cDNA or gDNA derived from T cells, B-cell-depleted T cells, or PBMCs. Where available, HLA class I and class II types were obtained from metadata supplied by the sample provider rather than from assay-based typing. Deeply sampled blood TCRbeta repertoires from subjects exposed to, actively infected with, or recovered from COVID-19 were included in the dataset. The samples were drawn from two sources: the first 160 participants of the ongoing ImmuneRACE study, and 1,254 subjects contributed by 6 global collaborators. The repertoires were released in a freely available public database intended as a resource for research on the immune response to SARS-CoV-2.

This clone was seen only once. It lacks a known antigen. No qualities accompany the bases; no much larger clone lies one base away. Another Seattle source contributed samples from volunteer blood donors who had recovered from COVID-19. Whole blood was collected in K2EDTA tubes by collaborating institutions according to the institutions' own protocols. For TCRbeta analysis, collaborators shipped samples in one of three forms: frozen whole blood, isolated PBMCs, or DNA extracted from either of those sample types. CDR3 length: 15 amino acids, cysteine to phenylalanine. The sequence is cut down to CDR3 DNA, 45 bases in frame from base 1. At the junction V is shortened by 6 bases and J by 0 bases, with 12 bases in between. CDR1 and CDR2 are drawn from the germline V gene (reference sequence): LNHNV, YYDKDF. TCRbeta CDR3 regions were amplified from genomic DNA by means of the immunoSEQ Assay, a bias-controlled multiplex PCR. Concerning the study's data processing: Within the assay, amplification of reference gene primers was used to estimate how many nucleated cells each sample contained. To quantify the absolute abundance of each unique TCRbeta CDR3 rearrangement, sequence reads were collapsed and filtered. Productive Simpson clonality was computed per sample as the square root of Simpson's diversity index over productive rearrangements. The table was pulled from immuneACCESS by TCRdb, which kept in-frame rearrangements only. Such tables lose some clones; where checked, under half of the loss comes from unresolved V genes, and the rest has no known cause. V and J calls and clone size come straight from that table; D and trimming were deduced from the DNA. Here the sample has approximately 350,000 clones; around nine tenths occur a single time. 2.5% to 4% of the sample rests with the top ten.

Study-wide conclusions, independent of this receptor: The quantity of clinical and demographic metadata differed by source and by participant and was supplied without curation.

Material for sequencing was peripheral blood. The rearranged chain carries TRBV15 and TRBJ2-1, with TRBD2 as a weak D call on 5 bases. This TCR was sampled from a woman between 18 and 29 years old who had recovered from COVID-19. CDR3 reads: CATSNDRGSYNEQFF. The DNA reads TGTGCCACCAGTAACGACCGGGGCTCCTACAATGAGCAGTTCTTC.